This TCR beta chain originates from a study of blood T cell repertoires in COVID-19. Study information: Sites across the United States, Italy and Spain contributed samples from acute and convalescent COVID-19. PBMCs, B-cell-depleted T cells, or T cells were the source of the cDNA or gDNA that made up the material.

There are 15 residues in the CDR3. Germline values: CDR1 LNHDA, CDR2 SQIVND (reference sequence). The junction had 10 bases not matched to a gene; V was cut back by 7 bases and J by 6 bases. Original methodology: Reference gene primer amplification gave estimated nucleated cell counts. Sequencing used immunoSEQ multiplex PCR; TCRdb keeps in-frame clones, though not all of them. V, J and clone size are those of that table, while D and trimming were read from the DNA. The data contain tens of thousands of clones, 73% of them singletons. The genes are TRBV19 and TRBJ2-1; 9 nucleotides align to TRBD1. Sequencing input: peripheral blood. The receptor comes from a woman aged 45-65 years with active or convalescent COVID-19. The CDR3 reads CASNPDRGKPNEQFF. The CDR3 DNA sequence: TGTGCCAGTAATCCGGACAGGGGAAAACCCAATGAGCAGTTCTTC. The full variable domain, its missing parts supplied by reference TRBV19 and TRBJ2-1, is DGGITQSPKYLFRKEGQNVTLSCEQNLNHDAMYWYRQDPGQGLRLIYYSQIVNDFQKGDIAEGYSVSREKKESFPLTVTSAQKNPTAFYLCASNPDRGKPNEQFFGPGTRLTVL.